The rows below give T cell receptor beta chains drawn from one sample of a study of graft-versus-host responses after intestinal transplantation. Profiling relied on immunoSEQ multiplex PCR, and the TCRdb table lists in-frame clones only, not all of them. The sample includes 9,500 to 12,000 clones, 80% to 95% of them seen just once. The source material was PBMCs, sampled 105 days after intestinal transplantation. Receptors were obtained from a human patient who received an intestinal transplant, so some T cells may come from the graft donor. The CDR3 runs from the conserved cysteine through the conserved F or W. The order of the fields is J gene, V gene, CDR3 protein.

>TRBJ1-2|TRBV4-1
CASSFPGQQGYTF
>TRBJ2-1|TRBV9
CASSVASGSGSYNEQFF
>TRBJ2-3|TRBV10-3
CAISEVGDTQYF
>TRBJ1-6|TRBV27
CASSLEHGTGLSPLHF
>TRBJ2-7|TRBV28
CASSFRDLYEQYF
>TRBJ2-7|TRBV6-5
CASSSGYYSYEQYF
>TRBJ2-7|TRBV7-2
CASSDPTTGYEQYF
>TRBJ2-1|TRBV10-1
CASSRLAWDEQFF
>TRBJ2-5|TRBV10-3
CAISESSGGETQYF
>TRBJ2-7|TRBV27
CASSLGRIYSYEQYF
>TRBJ2-7|TRBV6-5
CASSFDSYEQYF
>TRBJ2-3|TRBV29-1
CSVGASTDTQYF